The T cell receptor (beta chain) under discussion was sequenced for a study of blood T cell repertoires in COVID-19. The method was immunoSEQ multiplex PCR; TCRdb's version includes in-frame clones alone and lacks a portion of them. Seen here are over 45,000 clones, 89% observed once, and the top ten hold around 46%. This CDR3 is built from 15 residues. The V gene's germline CDR1 is MDHEN and CDR2 SYDVKM. The ends were cut back, 8 bases at V and 1 base at J, with 15 bases in the middle. The receptor was derived from a woman aged 60-75 years with COVID-19, enrolled during active disease. Material: peripheral blood. The chain joins TRBV28 to TRBJ1-5; D call uncertain. CDR3 bases: TGTGCCAGCCGAACCTCTTCCGGGAGCAATCAGCCCCAGCATTTT. As protein: CASRTSSGSNQPQHF.